Reported below is one TCR beta chain. The ends lost 0 bases at V and 5 bases at J; junction bases unmatched: 7. There are 16 residues in the CDR3. Germline V gene data show CDR1 as MNHNY and CDR2 as SVGAGI (reference sequence). The data were taken from a study of cytomegalovirus exposure and HLA in healthy donors. The PCR had 60 Vbeta and 13 Jbeta primers. TCRdb keeps only in-frame clones here, not all; method: immunoSEQ multiplex PCR. Of about 160,000 clones detected, 60% to 85% appear once; the ten largest clones hold 3.7%. V and J are TRBV6-6 and TRBJ2-3; TRBD2 agrees at 8 bases. Sequencing was carried out using PBMCs. The sequence came from a man aged 25-40 years in good health and CMV-seropositive. CDR3 nucleotides: TGTGCCAGCAGTTACTCCGCGGGGGGCGGGAGAGATACGCAGTATTTT. It codes for CASSYSAGGGRDTQYF.